The 9 T cell receptor beta chains reported below all come from one sample, sequenced in a study of T-cell reconstitution after alpha-beta-depleted transplantation in children. The TCRbeta library incorporated unique molecular identifiers. From the PCR reads, TCRdb called clonotypes with MiXCR, one entry per CDR3 protein. The sample lists 490,000 or so distinct CDR3 sequences; 12% were seen once. Here the sequenced sample was PBMCs from the stem cell graft donor, taken from the stem cell graft. Source of these receptors: a human donor who donated a stem cell graft to a child with combined immunodeficiency.

This clonotype was found a few times. The chain couples TRBV7-2 to TRBJ2-3; D is unclear. Between the trimmed V and J ends, which lost 3 bases and 9 bases, there was a span of 10 bases. This CDR3 has 12 residues. The germline CDR1 and CDR2 sequences are SGHTA and FQGNSA. The CDR3 reads CASSFRIDTQYF. The CDR3 DNA sequence: TGTGCCAGCAGCTTCAGGATAGACACGCAGTATTTT.

This chain links TRBV4-2 with TRBJ2-5; D may be TRBD1 or TRBD2 (5 bases each). V dropped 3 bases and J dropped 5 bases, with 10 bases sitting between them. This CDR3 has 13 residues. The germline V gene encodes CDR1 LGHNA and CDR2 YNFKEQ. The CDR3: CASSQGWGETQYF. DNA for the CDR3: TGTGCCAGCAGCCAGGGTTGGGGGGAGACCCAGTACTTC.

The V call is TRBV5-1, the J call TRBJ2-1, with TRBD2 identical over 10 bases. Germline CDR1 SGHRS, CDR2 YFSETQ. The junction had 8 bases not matched to a gene; V was cut back by 2 bases and J by 0 bases. The CDR3 loop spans 18 amino acids. The CDR3 DNA reads as TGCGCCAGCAGCTTCAGCGGGGGGGCTTGCAGCTCCTACAATGAGCAGTTCTTC. Translated, it gives CASSFSGGACSSYNEQFF.

At least ten counts were recorded for this clonotype. The chain combines TRBV6-2 or TRBV6-3 with TRBJ2-1; 14 bases fit TRBD2. Germline V lookup: CDR1 MNHEY, CDR2 SVGEGT. V was pared by 7 bases and J by 4 bases, with 15 bases of the junction left unmatched. There are 19 residues in the CDR3. The CDR3, as DNA: TGTGCCAGCACTGGCTTGGGACTAGCGGGAGAAAGAGCTTACAATGAGCAGTTCTTC. It specifies CASTGLGLAGERAYNEQFF.

This clonotype was recorded a few times. The CDR3 bases are TGTGCCAGCAGCATGGGACAGGGGCGGTGGGATACGCAGTATTTT. Translated: CASSMGQGRWDTQYF. The chain couples TRBV7-9 to TRBJ2-3; 10 nucleotides agree with TRBD1. Germline V lookup: CDR1 SEHNR, CDR2 FQNEAQ (reference sequence). V dropped 5 bases and J dropped 6; count of bases not matched to a gene: 8. This CDR3 has 15 residues.

This clonotype was observed a few times. The chain carries TRBV29-1 and TRBJ1-3, with D uncertain. V lost 0 bases, J lost 0 bases, and 9 bases lay in between. The length of the CDR3 is 15 residues. Germline CDR1 and CDR2: SQVTM and ANQGSEA. CDR3 loop: CSVEDLSVSGNTIYF. The CDR3 DNA reads as TGCAGCGTTGAAGATCTTAGTGTCTCTGGAAACACCATATATTTT.

The chain carries TRBV24-1 and TRBJ2-3; tentatively, D is TRBD1 (6 bases). CDR1 and CDR2 from the germline V gene are KGHDR and SFDVKD. The ends were cut back, 3 bases at V and 9 bases at J, with 24 bases in the middle. The CDR3 runs 17 residues. CDR3 nucleotides: TGTGCCACCAGTGATGGCCCTTGGGGGCCTCGAACATCAACGCAGTATTTT. As protein: CATSDGPWGPRTSTQYF.

This clonotype has ten or more counts. The gene calls are TRBV16 and TRBJ2-7, with D hard to call. In germline, CDR1 is KGHSY, CDR2 FQNENV. The V end lost 0 bases, the J end lost 7 bases, and 10 bases lay between the germline ends. There are 13 residues in the CDR3. In DNA form, the CDR3 reads TGTGCCAGCAGCCAATCGGGCTCTTTGGAGCAGTACTTC. Protein: CASSQSGSLEQYF.

In its sample, this clonotype was seen a few times. V and J are TRBV9 and TRBJ2-2, with D possibly called TRBD1 or TRBD2 (6 bases each). Per the germline V gene, CDR1 is SGDLS and CDR2 is YYNGEE. This CDR3 is built from 16 residues. The V end lost 2 bases, the J end lost 5 bases, and 16 bases lay between the germline ends. CDR3 sequence: CASSVGVGGQTGELFF. The CDR3, as DNA: TGTGCCAGCAGCGTTGGGGTTGGGGGGCAGACCGGGGAGCTGTTTTTT.